Following are 25 T cell receptor beta chains from one sample sequenced in a study of OX40 agonist ivuxolimab in advanced cancers. Generated by immunoSEQ multiplex PCR, the TCRdb table keeps only in-frame clones and is missing some. The table shows tens of thousands of clones, with roughly 90% occurring only once. This material consisted of CD4+ or CD8+ T cells sorted from blood, taken in a trial of the OX40 agonist ivuxolimab. The receptors come from an adult with an advanced solid tumor such as melanoma, head and neck, liver or kidney cancer.

This clone came up once. CDR3 nucleotides: TGTGCCAGCAGTTTATCAGGGGTTAATGAAAAACTGTTTTTT. This codes for CASSLSGVNEKLFF. V is TRBV28 and J is TRBJ1-4, with D perhaps matching TRBD1 (6 bases). Germline CDR1 and CDR2: MDHEN and SYDVKM. The CDR3 spans 14 residues. V lost 1 base to trimming and J lost 4 bases, with 7 bases between them.

This chain joins TRBV28 and TRBJ1-3, with TRBD1 as a possible D gene (5 bases). This CDR3 spans 16 amino acids. Trimming shortened V by 6 bases and J by 1 base, and 16 bases separated the two germline ends. The V gene's germline CDR1 is MDHEN and CDR2 SYDVKM. Written as DNA, the CDR3 is TGTGCCAGCAGACTACAAACAGGAGGATCTGGAAACACCATATATTTT. Translation: CASRLQTGGSGNTIYF.

This clone appeared a few times. CDR3 amino acids: CASSLVLAEYNEQFF. The CDR3, as DNA: TGTGCCAGCAGCTTAGTACTAGCGGAGTACAATGAGCAGTTCTTC. The chain couples TRBV7-9 to TRBJ2-1; 8 bases fit TRBD2. Germline CDR1 SEHNR, CDR2 FQNEAQ (reference sequence). J lost 4 bases, V lost 1 base, and 3 bases had no gene match. The CDR3 is 15 residues long.

The chain recombines TRBV7-3 with TRBJ1-1, with a possible D match to TRBD1 (6 bases). From germline, CDR1 is SGHTA and CDR2 FQGTGA. V was pared by 5 bases and J by 0 bases, with 16 bases between. This CDR3 has 16 residues. This CDR3 reads CASSPDRRDLNTEAFF. Here the CDR3 DNA reads TGTGCCAGCAGCCCCGACAGGCGAGATTTGAACACTGAAGCTTTCTTT.

The rearrangement uses TRBV18 and TRBJ2-5, with D tentatively TRBD2 (6 bases). The V gene lost 3 bases and the J gene lost 5 bases, with 13 bases spanning the gap. The V gene's germline CDR1 is KGHSH and CDR2 LQKENI. This CDR3 region has 14 residues. The CDR3 DNA is TGTGCCAGCTCACCCGAGGGACTTTCGGAGACCCAGTACTTC. This encodes CASSPEGLSETQYF. Full variable domain (remainder filled in from reference TRBV18 and TRBJ2-5): NAGVMQNPRHLVRRRGQEARLRCSPMKGHSHVYWYRQLPEEGLKFMVYLQKENIIDESGMPKERFSAEFPKEGPSILRIQQVVRGDSAAYFCASSPEGLSETQYFGPGTRLLVL.

The V and J genes are TRBV5-1 and TRBJ2-7; D is possibly TRBD1 or TRBD2 (5 bases each). Trimming left V 6 bases short and J 4 bases short, with 23 bases between. The germline V gene encodes CDR1 SGHRS and CDR2 YFSETQ. The length of the CDR3 is 16 residues. The DNA of the CDR3 is TGCGCCAGCACTCAACTACCGGGACGGGAAGGATACGAGCAGTACTTC. Protein sequence: CASTQLPGREGYEQYF. Full variable domain (remainder filled in from reference TRBV5-1 and TRBJ2-7): KAGVTQTPRYLIKTRGQQVTLSCSPISGHRSVSWYQQTPGQGLQFLFEYFSETQRNKGNFPGRFSGRQFSNSRSEMNVSTLELGDSALYLCASTQLPGREGYEQYFGPGTRLTVT.

The chain links TRBV6-5 to TRBJ1-4; 9 bases align to TRBD1. Germline V lookup: CDR1 MNHEY, CDR2 SVGAGI. The length of the CDR3 is 15 residues. After removal of 6 bases from V and 5 bases from J, the junction contained 7 bases not matched to a gene. The CDR3 loop is CASSHTGTGNEKLFF. Here the CDR3 DNA reads TGTGCCAGCAGCCACACCGGGACAGGGAATGAAAAACTGTTTTTT.

This chain's CDR3 is CASSYSIGADTQYF. The CDR3 DNA follows: TGTGCCAGCAGTTACAGCATTGGTGCAGATACGCAGTATTTT. The chain employs TRBV6-6 and TRBJ2-3; the D is unclear. Trimming stripped 2 bases from V and 4 bases from J, with 10 bases between. Germline V lookup: CDR1 MNHNY, CDR2 SVGAGI (reference sequence). This CDR3 contains 14 residues.

V is TRBV6-1 and J is TRBJ2-5; D is possibly TRBD2 (6 bases). The CDR3 sequence is 13 residues long. The V end was cut by 5 bases, the J end by 5 bases, with 12 bases between. Germline CDR1 is MNHNS and CDR2 is SASEGT. The CDR3 loop is CASSLRRGETQYF. The CDR3 DNA reads TGTGCCAGCAGTCTTAGACGGGGGGAGACCCAGTACTTC.

The rearrangement links TRBV29-1 to TRBJ2-3, with 9 bases fitting TRBD1. The CDR3 is 12 amino acids. The germline V gene encodes CDR1 SQVTM and CDR2 ANQGSEA. The trim removed 0 bases at V and 10 bases at J, leaving 2 bases unmatched. In DNA, the CDR3 is TGCAGCGTTGAAGATACAGGGGGCGCGCAGTATTTT. Translation gives CSVEDTGGAQYF.

The rearrangement links TRBV7-3 to TRBJ2-2; TRBD1 matches at 8 bases. V gave up 3 bases and J gave up 0 bases; unmatched junction bases: 6. Per the germline V gene, CDR1 is SGHTA and CDR2 is FQGTGA. The CDR3 is 17 residues long. The CDR3 region has the DNA TGTGCCAGCAGCTTGGACAGGGCCGCTACGAACACCGGGGAGCTGTTTTTT. Translation: CASSLDRAATNTGELFF.

The chain uses TRBV9 and TRBJ2-5; TRBD2 might be the D (5 bases). V lost 3 bases and J lost 4, with 7 bases in between. Germline loops: CDR1 SGDLS, CDR2 YYNGEE. CDR3 size: 12 residues. CDR3: CASSASGETQYF. The CDR3 coding sequence is TGTGCCAGCAGCGCGAGCGGAGAGACCCAGTACTTC. The full variable domain, rest sourced from reference TRBV9 and TRBJ2-5, is DSGVTQTPKHLITATGQRVTLRCSPRSGDLSVYWYQQSLDQGLQFLIQYYNGEERAKGNILERFSAQQFPDLHSELNLSSLELGDSALYFCASSASGETQYFGPGTRLLVL.

J is TRBJ2-1 and V is TRBV5-1, with D maybe TRBD1 (6 bases). The germline gives CDR1 SGHRS, CDR2 YFSETQ. The CDR3 covers 12 residues. V gave up 3 bases and J gave up 8 bases, with 9 bases separating them. The CDR3 nucleotides read TGCGCCAGCAGCTGGGACACCGATGAGCAGTTCTTC. Its protein product is CASSWDTDEQFF.

This chain uses TRBV19 with TRBJ1-6; no clear D gene. Trimming took off 3 bases at V and 0 bases at J, with 9 bases between the two ends. This CDR3 has 16 amino acids. Germline loops: CDR1 LNHDA, CDR2 SQIVND (reference sequence). The CDR3 DNA is TGTGCCAGTAGTATTGATGAAAGCTCCTATAATTCACCCCTCCACTTT. It specifies CASSIDESSYNSPLHF.

In nucleotides, the CDR3 is TGTGCCAGCAGTCCCCTGGGACTAGCGGGAGGAACTACCTACGAGCAGTACTTC. This encodes CASSPLGLAGGTTYEQYF. The V and J genes are TRBV28 and TRBJ2-7, with TRBD2 identical over 15 bases. With V trimmed by 5 bases and J by 2 bases, 10 bases remained unmatched. Germline CDR1 MDHEN, CDR2 SYDVKM. The CDR3 has 18 amino acids.

The rearrangement joins TRBV21-1 to TRBJ2-3; the table assigns TRBD2, which was not confirmed against the DNA. TRBV21-1 is reported as a pseudogene. The CDR3 is 11 amino acids. The chain's CDR3 is CASWGGDTQYF. As DNA, the CDR3 is TGTGCCAGCTGGGGGGGAGATACGCAGTATTTT.

This clone was seen a single time. This chain connects TRBV28 to TRBJ2-7; D not certain. Germline CDR1 MDHEN, CDR2 SYDVKM. Trimming pared 1 base from V and 6 bases from J, leaving 10 bases between. The CDR3 runs to 13 residues. The CDR3 protein is CASSLSQVPEQYF. The CDR3 DNA reads as TGTGCCAGCAGTTTATCCCAAGTTCCCGAGCAGTACTTC.

The chain uses TRBV28 and TRBJ2-7, with TRBD1 identical over 9 bases. There are 17 residues in the CDR3. Germline V lookup: CDR1 MDHEN, CDR2 SYDVKM. V trimming: 5 bases; J trimming: 5 bases; junction bases outside the gene matches: 16. CDR3 residues: CASSLIQTGQGFDEQYF. In nucleotides, the CDR3 is TGTGCCAGCAGTCTAATCCAAACGGGACAGGGATTCGACGAGCAGTACTTC.

The chain carries TRBV19 and TRBJ2-5, with 9 bases that match TRBD1. CDR3 length: 15 residues. CDR1 and CDR2 (germline): LNHDA, SQIVND (reference sequence). The V and J ends lost 5 bases and 2 bases, in that order; junction bases with no gene match: 6. The CDR3 region is CASSGPGQGQETQYF. DNA of the CDR3: TGTGCCAGTAGTGGACCGGGACAGGGACAAGAGACCCAGTACTTC.

The V call is TRBV30, the J call TRBJ1-4; TRBD1 agrees at 11 bases. Trimming cost V 7 bases and J 7 bases; bases outside gene matches: 5. The CDR3 is made up of 13 amino acids. Germline V gene data show CDR1 as GTSNPN and CDR2 as SVGIG (reference sequence). In DNA, the CDR3 is TGTGCCTCTAGGGACAGGGGGTCTGAAAAACTGTTTTTT. It is translated as CASRDRGSEKLFF.

The chain combines TRBV2 with TRBJ2-5; D is unresolved. The CDR3 has 14 residues. CDR1 is SNHLY and CDR2 is FYNNEI in the germline V gene. Trimming shortened V by 2 bases and J by 5 bases, and 12 bases separated the two germline ends. This CDR3 is CASSETPPWETQYF. In nucleotides, the CDR3 is TGTGCCAGCAGTGAAACCCCGCCCTGGGAGACCCAGTACTTC.

The rearrangement links TRBV6-4 to TRBJ2-1; 8 positions agree with TRBD1. This CDR3 has 14 amino acids. CDR1 and CDR2 (germline): MRHNA, SNTAGT. Trimming took 3 bases from V and 6 from J; bases not matched to a gene: 4. The CDR3, as DNA: TGTGCCAGCAGTGAAACAGGGGGGAGCAATGAGCAGTTCTTC. Translating it yields CASSETGGSNEQFF.

The chain employs TRBV5-1 and TRBJ2-2, with D tentatively TRBD2 (6 bases). V dropped 6 bases and J dropped 4 bases, with 25 bases sitting between them. Germline CDR1 SGHRS, CDR2 YFSETQ. The CDR3 consists of 18 residues. Here the CDR3 DNA reads TGCGCCAGCACTCTAACTCTGACGGTCCCGCGGGGCACCGGGGAGCTGTTTTTT. Translating gives CASTLTLTVPRGTGELFF.

The chain links TRBV6-5 to TRBJ2-1; tentatively, D is TRBD1 (5 bases). Germline lookup yields CDR1 MNHEY and CDR2 SVGAGI. The CDR3 consists of 14 residues. The germline V and J ends were trimmed by 8 bases and 0 bases, with 11 bases remaining between them. The CDR3 here is CASRYRSSYNEQFF. CDR3 sequence (DNA): TGTGCCAGCCGCTACAGGAGCTCCTACAATGAGCAGTTCTTC.

The rearrangement links TRBV2 to TRBJ1-1; possible D gene TRBD1, 5 bases. The V end was cut by 2 bases, the J end by 4 bases, with 8 bases between. CDR1 SNHLY and CDR2 FYNNEI come from the germline V gene. This CDR3 is built from 13 residues. CDR3 amino acids: CASSESGTTEAFF. The CDR3 coding sequence is TGTGCCAGCAGTGAATCGGGGACCACTGAAGCTTTCTTT.